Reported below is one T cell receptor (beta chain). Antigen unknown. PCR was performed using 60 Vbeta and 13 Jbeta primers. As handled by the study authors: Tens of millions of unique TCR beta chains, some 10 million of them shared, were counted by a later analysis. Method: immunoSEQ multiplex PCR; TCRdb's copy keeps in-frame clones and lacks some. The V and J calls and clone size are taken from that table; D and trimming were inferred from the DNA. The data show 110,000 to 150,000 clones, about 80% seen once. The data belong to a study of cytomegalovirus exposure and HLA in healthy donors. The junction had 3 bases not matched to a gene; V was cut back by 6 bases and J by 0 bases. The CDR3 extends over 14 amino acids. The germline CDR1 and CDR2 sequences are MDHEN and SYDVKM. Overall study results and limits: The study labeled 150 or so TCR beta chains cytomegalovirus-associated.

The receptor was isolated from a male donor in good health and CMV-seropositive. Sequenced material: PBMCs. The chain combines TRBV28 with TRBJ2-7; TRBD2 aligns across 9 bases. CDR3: CASRGSGSSYEQYF. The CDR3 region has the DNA TGTGCCAGCAGAGGTAGCGGGAGCTCCTACGAGCAGTACTTC. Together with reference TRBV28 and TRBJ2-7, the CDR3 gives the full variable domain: DVKVTQSSRYLVKRTGEKVFLECVQDMDHENMFWYRQDPGLGLRLIYFSYDVKMKEKGDIPEGYSVSREKKERFSLILESASTNQTSMYLCASRGSGSSYEQYFGPGTRLTVT.